This entry lists 8 T cell receptor beta chains sequenced from one sample in a study of blood T cell repertoires in COVID-19. Sequencing was performed with immunoSEQ multiplex PCR; in TCRdb, only in-frame clones are kept and a portion is missing. This sample has some 100,000 clones, with over 80% found just once. Material: peripheral blood. These receptor sequences come from a man aged 45-65 years with acute or convalescent COVID-19.

The V and J genes are TRBV6-6 and TRBJ1-1; 7 nucleotides align to TRBD1. Germline V lookup: CDR1 MNHNY, CDR2 SVGAGI (reference sequence). The trim removed 7 bases at V and 3 bases at J, leaving 5 bases unmatched. The CDR3 covers 13 residues. The CDR3 spells CASTQGGDTEAFF. In DNA form, the CDR3 reads TGTGCCAGCACCCAGGGGGGAGACACTGAAGCTTTCTTT.

The V gene is TRBV12-5, the J gene TRBJ2-3; D call uncertain. The length of the CDR3 is 15 residues. The V and J ends lost 1 base and 0 bases respectively, with 8 bases between them. CDR1 and CDR2 (germline): LGHNT, FRNRAP. CDR3 in amino acids: CASGLGTYSTDTQYF. CDR3 DNA: TGTGCTAGTGGTTTGGGTACCTATAGCACAGATACGCAGTATTTT.

This chain links TRBV7-2 with TRBJ2-2, with D unresolved. Trimming removed 6 bases at V and 3 bases at J, with 11 bases between. CDR1 is SGHTA and CDR2 is FQGNSA in the germline V gene. This CDR3 region has 14 residues. The CDR3 DNA is TGTGCCAGCAGGTTAAACAGCCACACCGGGGAGCTGTTTTTT. This gives the protein CASRLNSHTGELFF. Full variable domain (rest looked up from reference TRBV7-2 and TRBJ2-2): GAGVSQSPSNKVTEKGKDVELRCDPISGHTALYWYRQSLGQGLEFLIYFQGNSAPDKSGLPSDRFSAERTGGSVSTLTIQRTQQEDSAVYLCASRLNSHTGELFFGEGSRLTVL.

The chain joins TRBV6-5 to TRBJ1-6; no definite D call. The ends were cut back, 2 bases at V and 7 bases at J, with 9 bases in the middle. Germline CDR1 reads MNHEY; CDR2 reads SVGAGI. This CDR3 has 14 amino acids. The CDR3 protein is CASSYPGGNSPLHF. In DNA form, the CDR3 reads TGTGCCAGCAGTTACCCCGGAGGGAATTCACCCCTCCACTTT.

This clone was picked up a small number of times. Sequence at one end of the junction differs from germline and may be a read error. This sequence joins TRBV2 and TRBJ2-3, with D possibly TRBD2 on 6 matching bases. Germline CDR1 is SNHLY and CDR2 is FYNNEI. CDR3 length equals 14 residues. The CDR3 DNA is TGTGCCAGCCGTGACTGGGCGGGACTTGATACGCAGTATTTT. This sequence encodes CASRDWAGLDTQYF.

This clone was counted once. The chain is built from TRBV18 and TRBJ2-7; 7 positions agree with TRBD1. CDR3 size: 16 residues. J was trimmed by 6 bases and V by 2 bases; bases with no gene match: 13. CDR1 is KGHSH and CDR2 is LQKENI in the germline V gene. The CDR3 region is CASSPLNMRDSSEQYF. CDR3 coding DNA: TGTGCCAGCTCACCATTGAACATGAGGGACAGTAGCGAGCAGTACTTC.

The gene calls are TRBV9 and TRBJ1-1; D is perhaps TRBD1 (5 bases). V was clipped by 4 bases and J by 8 bases, with 15 bases between them. Per germline, CDR1 SGDLS and CDR2 YYNGEE. The CDR3 spans 13 residues. The CDR3 loop reads CASSISGGLEAFF. The CDR3 DNA follows: TGTGCCAGCAGCATTTCCGGGGGACTAGAAGCTTTCTTT.

V gene TRBV27 combines with J gene TRBJ1-1, with D tentatively TRBD1 (5 bases). The CDR3 has 15 residues. V lost 1 base and J lost 0, with 9 bases in between. Per the germline V gene, CDR1 is MNHEY and CDR2 is SMNVEV (reference sequence). Here the CDR3 DNA reads TGTGCCAGCAGTTTATACAGGACCATGAACACTGAAGCTTTCTTT. The encoded protein is CASSLYRTMNTEAFF.